The present T cell receptor (beta chain) was sequenced within a study of T cells after posttransplantation cyclophosphamide. Findings and caveats of the study: Skin or GI-infiltrating T cells shared few TRB sequences with blood. Donor-recipient repertoire similarity was low at 1-2 months, rising over year one.

Trimming removed 5 bases from V and 3 bases from J, with 10 bases in between. There are 13 residues in the CDR3. Germline V lookup: CDR1 SGHTA, CDR2 FQGNSA. Turning to this clone: As yet, its antigen is unknown.

The naive gate required viable CD3+CD4+ or CD3+CD8+ cells with CCR7+CD45RA+CD45RO-CD95-CD27+CD28+ phenotype. The repertoire was sequenced with immunoSEQ multiplex PCR; TCRdb's copy has only in-frame clones and lacks some. Of some 30,000 clones detected, roughly 91% appear once; the ten largest clones hold 0.09% to 0.12%. The chain carries TRBV7-2 and TRBJ1-2, with a possible D match to TRBD1 (5 bases). The TCR comes from a man younger than 40 in good health and a related stem cell transplant donor. The sample comprised naive CD4+ T cells sorted from blood. The CDR3: CASSGDRHYGYTF. The DNA of the CDR3 is TGTGCCAGCAGCGGAGACAGACACTATGGCTACACCTTC.